This TCR beta chain is from a study of T-cell memory formation after mild COVID-19. General study points: CD4+ bias marked clones expanding day 15 to 37, unlike balanced contracting clones.

TCRdb redid the calling of the 5' RACE reads with MiXCR, one entry per CDR3 protein. The table has approximately 400,000 distinct CDR3 sequences, approximately 24% seen once; the top ten hold roughly 9.7%. Note on this clonotype: The antigen is undetermined.

Between the trimmed V and J ends, which lost 0 bases and 5 bases, there was a span of 16 bases. CDR3 length equals 15 residues. The germline V gene encodes CDR1 DFQATT and CDR2 SNEGSKA (reference sequence). The sequencing input was PBMCs or a T cell subset sorted from them (not recorded which). The chain combines TRBV20-1 with TRBJ1-1; tentatively, D is TRBD1 (6 bases). This clonotype originated in an adult woman who had mild COVID-19 (a few samples of this study predate the infection). Cell type and time point are not known. The DNA for the CDR3 is TGCAGTGCTAGAGAAACAGGGCGGGGACGGACTGAAGCTTTCTTT. Protein sequence: CSARETGRGRTEAFF.